Following are 18 T cell receptor beta chains from one sample sequenced in a study of blood T cell repertoires in COVID-19. The protocol was immunoSEQ multiplex PCR, while the TCRdb copy is restricted to in-frame clones and leaves out a portion. The repertoire holds some 200,000 clones, with around 94% as singletons. Material for sequencing was peripheral blood. Source of these receptors: a man younger than 45 with COVID-19, enrolled during active disease.

The chain couples TRBV4-1 to TRBJ2-7, with a tentative D call TRBD1 (5 bases). V was cut by 1 base and J by 6 bases, with 19 bases left in between. The CDR3 covers 16 residues. Germline CDR1 MGHRA, CDR2 YSYEKL. The CDR3 region is CASSQVMAGWIGEQYF. As DNA, the CDR3 is TGCGCCAGCAGCCAAGTAATGGCAGGGTGGATTGGCGAGCAGTACTTC.

The genes are TRBV6-5 and TRBJ2-7; the match to TRBD2 covers 11 bases. The length of the CDR3 is 15 residues. The ends lost 2 bases at V and 3 bases at J; junction bases unmatched: 3. Looked up from germline, CDR1 is MNHEY and CDR2 is SVGAGI. The CDR3 protein is CASSYGTSGGYEQYF. The CDR3 coding sequence is TGTGCCAGCAGTTACGGAACTAGCGGGGGCTACGAGCAGTACTTC.

CDR3 nucleotide sequence: TGCGCCAGCAGCTCGGGGGACTTCATGAACACTGAAGCTTTCTTT. This gives the protein CASSSGDFMNTEAFF. The V and J genes are TRBV5-1 and TRBJ1-1, with D perhaps TRBD1 (5 bases). V lost 3 bases, J lost 0 bases, and 12 bases lay in between. CDR1 is SGHRS and CDR2 is YFSETQ in the germline V gene. CDR3 length: 15 amino acids.

This clone came up once. The gene calls are TRBV5-5 and TRBJ1-2; D may be TRBD1 (6 bases). The V and J ends lost 3 bases and 3 bases respectively, with 12 bases between them. The CDR3 is 14 amino acids. Germline-derived CDR1 and CDR2 are SGHKS and YYEKEE (reference sequence). CDR3 nucleotide sequence: TGTGCCAGCAGCTCTACAGGGTTTGACTATGGCTACACCTTC. The encoded protein is CASSSTGFDYGYTF.

The chain recombines TRBV7-9 with TRBJ1-2, with D possibly being TRBD1 (5 bases). The CDR3 covers 15 residues. V lost 8 bases, J lost 5 bases, and 21 bases lay in between. CDR1 is SEHNR, CDR2 FQNEAQ, per germline (reference sequence). In DNA, the CDR3 is TGTGCCAGCGGACCGCCGAGGACACTAAATTATGGCTACACCTTC. It specifies CASGPPRTLNYGYTF.

The chain recombines TRBV7-9 with TRBJ1-2, with no clear D. Trimming shortened V by 1 base and J by 3 bases, and 6 bases separated the two germline ends. The CDR3 has 13 residues. Per germline, CDR1 SEHNR and CDR2 FQNEAQ (reference sequence). The CDR3 loop reads CASSLVADYGYTF. The CDR3, as DNA: TGTGCCAGCAGCTTAGTGGCAGACTATGGCTACACCTTC.

V usage is TRBV2 and J usage is TRBJ1-6, with TRBD1 as a possible D gene (5 bases). The CDR3 has 17 amino acids. The V gene lost 3 bases and the J gene lost 5 bases, with 17 bases spanning the gap. Germline values: CDR1 SNHLY, CDR2 FYNNEI. CDR3 in amino acids: CASSDPRAGRHNSPLHF. In nucleotides, the CDR3 is TGTGCCAGCAGTGACCCAAGGGCAGGGCGGCATAATTCACCCCTCCACTTT.

The chain is built from TRBV19 and TRBJ2-2; TRBD1 aligns across 8 bases. CDR3 length: 16 amino acids. V lost 2 bases, J lost 3 bases, and 5 bases stayed unmatched. The V gene's germline CDR1 is LNHDA and CDR2 SQIVND (reference sequence). For the CDR3, the DNA is TGTGCCAGTAGTATACCGCCAGGGGGCCACACCGGGGAGCTGTTTTTT. The encoded protein is CASSIPPGGHTGELFF. Combining the CDR3 with reference TRBV19 and TRBJ2-2 gives the whole variable domain DGGITQSPKYLFRKEGQNVTLSCEQNLNHDAMYWYRQDPGQGLRLIYYSQIVNDFQKGDIAEGYSVSREKKESFPLTVTSAQKNPTAFYLCASSIPPGGHTGELFFGEGSRLTVL.

V is TRBV6-5 and J is TRBJ1-1; 7 positions match TRBD1. After removal of 6 bases from V and 4 bases from J, the junction contained 5 bases not matched to a gene. Germline CDR1 MNHEY, CDR2 SVGAGI. The CDR3 is 13 residues long. The CDR3 here is CASRGPGGTEAFF. In DNA, the CDR3 is TGTGCCAGCAGAGGACCAGGGGGCACTGAAGCTTTCTTT.

The genes are TRBV25-1 and TRBJ1-5, with D unclear. The ends were cut back, 3 bases at V and 1 base at J, with 16 bases in the middle. The CDR3 totals 17 residues. Germline lookup yields CDR1 MGHDK and CDR2 SYGVNS. The CDR3 sequence: CASSDPEREGSNQPQHF. As DNA, the CDR3 is TGTGCCAGCAGTGATCCAGAGAGGGAAGGGAGCAATCAGCCCCAGCATTTT.

The J gene is TRBJ2-3, the V gene TRBV18; possible D gene TRBD2, 6 bases. V lost 6 bases to trimming and J lost 4 bases, with 11 bases between them. The CDR3 sequence is 13 residues long. Germline values: CDR1 KGHSH, CDR2 LQKENI. CDR3 protein: CASSSRDSDTQYF. The CDR3 DNA reads TGTGCCAGCTCGTCCCGGGACTCAGATACGCAGTATTTT.

The chain joins TRBV19 to TRBJ1-4, with unresolved D. The germline V and J ends were trimmed by 3 bases and 1 base, with 21 bases remaining between them. The germline gives CDR1 LNHDA, CDR2 SQIVND (reference sequence). The length of the CDR3 is 19 residues. CDR3: CASSINPPALAGTNEKLFF. CDR3 coding DNA: TGTGCCAGTAGTATTAACCCTCCAGCTCTAGCGGGAACTAATGAAAAACTGTTTTTT.

The chain joins TRBV13 to TRBJ1-5, with D maybe TRBD1 (6 bases). The germline V gene has CDR1 PRHDT and CDR2 FYEKMQ (reference sequence). V was trimmed by 3 bases and J by 6 bases, leaving 9 bases between them. CDR3 length equals 13 residues. CDR3 protein: CASSFGRGQPQHF. As DNA, the CDR3 is TGTGCCAGCAGCTTCGGCAGGGGTCAGCCCCAGCATTTT.

The chain employs TRBV18 and TRBJ2-2; 7 bases line up with TRBD1. The CDR3 is made up of 15 amino acids. V shed 3 bases and J 7 bases; nucleotides not matched to a gene: 8. Germline V lookup: CDR1 KGHSH, CDR2 LQKENI. The CDR3 protein is CASSPSSGGIGELFF. The CDR3 DNA sequence: TGTGCCAGCTCACCTTCGTCAGGGGGTATCGGGGAGCTGTTTTTT.

DNA of the CDR3: TGTGCCAGCAGATCGGGGACTGAAGCTTTCTTT. Protein: CASRSGTEAFF. V usage is TRBV6-4 and J usage is TRBJ1-1; D remains ambiguous. Trimming shortened V by 6 bases and J by 5 bases, and 7 bases separated the two germline ends. The CDR3 has 11 amino acids. The germline V gene has CDR1 MRHNA and CDR2 SNTAGT.

This clone has a single count. The chain couples TRBV5-6 to TRBJ1-2, with 9 bases aligning to TRBD1. Germline V CDR1 and CDR2: SGHDT, YYEEEE. This CDR3 has 14 amino acids. J was trimmed by 4 bases and V by 4 bases; bases with no gene match: 5. The CDR3 DNA follows: TGTGCCAGCAGCGCTGACAGGGGGGTCTATGGCTACACCTTC. The encoded protein is CASSADRGVYGYTF. The full variable domain, completed using reference TRBV5-6 and TRBJ1-2, is DAGVTQSPTHLIKTRGQQVTLRCSPKSGHDTVSWYQQALGQGPQFIFQYYEEEERQRGNFPDRFSGHQFPNYSSELNVNALLLGDSALYLCASSADRGVYGYTFGSGTRLTVV.

The gene calls are TRBV5-1 and TRBJ1-1; D perhaps matches TRBD1 (5 bases). Germline-derived CDR1 and CDR2 are SGHRS and YFSETQ. The ends were cut back, 0 bases at V and 3 bases at J, with 9 bases in the middle. The CDR3 spans 14 residues. As DNA, the CDR3 is TGCGCCAGCAGCTTGGAAGGGGTGGACACTGAAGCTTTCTTT. Its protein product is CASSLEGVDTEAFF.

CDR3 amino acids: CASSLARTGFGEHYEQYF. Written as DNA, the CDR3 is TGCGCCAGCAGCTTAGCTAGGACAGGGTTTGGCGAGCACTACGAGCAGTACTTC. The chain links TRBV5-1 to TRBJ2-7; 8 bases line up with TRBD1. J gave up 3 bases and V 2 bases, and 16 bases lay outside the gene matches. CDR3 size: 18 residues. Germline V gene sequence: CDR1 SGHRS, CDR2 YFSETQ.